These 4 T cell receptor beta chains were all obtained from the same sample, sequenced in a study of blood T cells in healthy people across ages. A sample-barcoded 5' primer and a J-beta primer mix were used in a second PCR of about 7 to 12 cycles. In TCRdb, the 5' RACE reads were re-called with MiXCR into one record per CDR3 protein. This table holds around 750,000 distinct CDR3 sequences, around half found once. The specimen was blood. The receptor source for this set is a man of 80 years or more in good health.

The chain has TRBV10-3 and TRBJ1-1, with D possibly TRBD1 on 6 matching bases. The V gene's germline CDR1 is ENHRY and CDR2 SYGVKD. The CDR3 totals 12 residues. Trimming pared 7 bases from V and 10 bases from J, leaving 16 bases between. The CDR3 protein is CAITPTGQGAFF. The DNA for the CDR3 is TGTGCCATCACCCCTACAGGGCAGGGAGCTTTCTTT.

The chain links TRBV11-1 to TRBJ2-1; D unresolved. The V end lost 0 bases, the J end lost 8 bases, and 8 bases lay between the germline ends. The CDR3 covers 13 residues. Germline V gives CDR1 SGHAT, CDR2 FQDESV (reference sequence). As DNA, the CDR3 is TGTGCCAGCAGCTTAGCAGGGATGGATGAGCAGTTCTTC. It encodes CASSLAGMDEQFF.

The J gene is TRBJ2-3, the V gene TRBV3-1, with D maybe TRBD1 (6 bases). The CDR3 contains 15 residues. Germline lookup yields CDR1 LGHDT and CDR2 YNNKEL (reference sequence). V gave up 3 bases and J gave up 0 bases, with 10 bases separating them. The CDR3 region is CASSQLTGSTDTQYF. The CDR3 DNA is TGTGCCAGCAGCCAGCTGACAGGTAGCACAGATACGCAGTATTTT.

The chain couples TRBV10-3 to TRBJ2-3, with TRBD2 matching 8 bases. V was clipped by 6 bases and J by 2 bases; unmatched bases: 1. The CDR3 consists of 13 residues. From germline, CDR1 is ENHRY and CDR2 SYGVKD. CDR3: CAIRGLVTDTQYF. The DNA of the CDR3 is TGTGCCATCAGGGGACTAGTCACAGATACGCAGTATTTT.